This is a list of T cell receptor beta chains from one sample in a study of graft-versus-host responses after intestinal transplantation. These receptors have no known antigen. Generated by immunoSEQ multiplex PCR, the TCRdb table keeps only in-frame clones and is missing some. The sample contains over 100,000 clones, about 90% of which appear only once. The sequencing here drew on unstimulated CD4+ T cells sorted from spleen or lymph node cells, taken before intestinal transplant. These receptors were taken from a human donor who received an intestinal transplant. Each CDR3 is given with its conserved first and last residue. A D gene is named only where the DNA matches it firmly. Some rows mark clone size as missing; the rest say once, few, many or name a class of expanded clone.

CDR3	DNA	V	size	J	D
CAISPKGRLTDTQYF	TGTGCCATCAGTCCTAAAGGACGCCTTACAGATACGCAGTATTTT	TRBV10-3	-	TRBJ2-3	-
CASSLGLGGGEQYF	TGCGCCAGCAGCTTGGGCTTGGGCGGGGGGGAGCAGTACTTC	TRBV5-1	-	TRBJ2-7	TRBD2
CASSLDRDRVSNQPQHF	TGTGCCAGCAGCTTAGATCGGGACAGGGTGAGCAATCAGCCCCAGCATTTT	TRBV7-3	-	TRBJ1-5	TRBD1
CAISAGQNTEAFF	TGTGCCATCAGTGCGGGACAGAACACTGAAGCTTTCTTT	TRBV10-3	-	TRBJ1-1	-
CASSQNPASGDYNEQFF	TGCGCCAGCAGCCAGAACCCCGCTAGCGGGGACTACAATGAGCAGTTCTTC	TRBV4-1	-	TRBJ2-1	TRBD2
CASSVLGRGYTF	TGTGCCAGCAGCGTATTGGGGCGCGGCTACACCTTC	TRBV9	-	TRBJ1-2	-
CASSVEGGAGANVLTF	TGTGCCAGCAGCGTAGAAGGGGGCGCTGGGGCCAACGTCCTGACTTTC	TRBV9	-	TRBJ2-6	TRBD1
CASSPQGGETQYF	TGTGCCAGCAGTCCCCAGGGAGGAGAGACCCAGTACTTC	TRBV7-3	-	TRBJ2-5	-
CASSPVLAGEGETQYF	TGCGCCAGCAGCCCCGTACTAGCGGGGGAGGGGGAGACCCAGTACTTC	TRBV5-1	-	TRBJ2-5	TRBD2
CASSLGGGGETQYF	TGTGCCAGCAGCTTGGGGGGGGGAGGGGAGACCCAGTACTTC	TRBV5-4	few	TRBJ2-5	TRBD2
CASSTTISFRARDTQYF	TGTGCCAGCAGTACTACTATTAGTTTCAGGGCTCGGGATACGCAGTATTTT	TRBV11-2	-	TRBJ2-3	-
CAWAAGGTYEQYF	TGTGCCTGGGCAGCGGGAGGGACCTACGAGCAGTACTTC	TRBV30	-	TRBJ2-7	TRBD2
CASSPEGGRNTIYF	TGTGCCAGCAGTCCGGAGGGGGGAAGAAACACCATATATTTT	TRBV6-1	-	TRBJ1-3	-
CASSDGGRGYEQFF	TGCGCCAGCAGTGATGGTGGGAGGGGATATGAGCAGTTCTTC	TRBV10-1	once	TRBJ2-1	TRBD2
CASSQDLGTPGSTDTQYF	TGCGCCAGCAGCCAAGATTTGGGCACCCCGGGTAGCACAGATACGCAGTATTTT	TRBV4-1	-	TRBJ2-3	-
CASSDAGWGGSYEQYF	TGTGCCAGCAGCGACGCAGGTTGGGGGGGGTCTTACGAGCAGTACTTC	TRBV13	-	TRBJ2-7	TRBD2
CASSLVASYNSPLHF	TGTGCCAGCAGCTTAGTGGCCTCCTATAATTCACCCCTCCACTTT	TRBV7-9	-	TRBJ1-6	-
CASSPGAGGGRDTQYF	TGTGCCAGCAGCCCCGGGGCCGGGGGGGGCCGAGATACGCAGTATTTT	TRBV21-1	-	TRBJ2-3	-
CASSKPDSSLSGNTIYF	TGCGCCAGCAGCAAACCGGACAGTTCCCTCTCTGGAAACACCATATATTTT	TRBV5-1	-	TRBJ1-3	-
CASSVALADTQYF	TGTGCCAGCAGCGTAGCTCTGGCAGATACGCAGTATTTT	TRBV9	-	TRBJ2-3	-